This is a list of T cell receptor beta chains from one sample in a study of graft-versus-host responses after intestinal transplantation. The method was immunoSEQ multiplex PCR; TCRdb's version includes in-frame clones alone and lacks a portion of them. The table records around 110,000 clones, just over 90% of them present only once. These TCRs are of unknown antigen specificity. The sequenced sample was unstimulated CD4+ T cells sorted from spleen or lymph node cells, obtained before intestinal transplant. These receptors all come from a human donor who received an intestinal transplant. Both conserved end residues are part of each CDR3. The order of the fields is V gene, D gene, J gene, clone size, CDR3 DNA, CDR3 protein. D genes are given only for firm matches. Clone size is not always given. Where it is, it says once, few, many or a class for expanded clones.

>TRBV27|TRBD2|TRBJ2-7|NA
TGTGCCAGCAGTTACAGACTAGCGGGAGGGTCCACCTACGAGCAGTACTTC
CASSYRLAGGSTYEQYF
>TRBV2|NA|TRBJ1-3|NA
TGTGCCAGCAGACTGATGACAGGCTCTAGGAACACCATATATTTT
CASRLMTGSRNTIYF
>TRBV5-1|NA|TRBJ2-7|NA
TGCGCCAGCAGCTTTGCGGGGAACGAGCAGTACTTC
CASSFAGNEQYF
>TRBV9|NA|TRBJ2-1|few
TGTGCCAGCAGCGTAGGCGGGACGTACTACAATGAGCAGTTCTTC
CASSVGGTYYNEQFF
>TRBV18|NA|TRBJ1-5|NA
TGTGCCAGCTCAGACGACAGTTTACAGCCCCAGCATTTT
CASSDDSLQPQHF
>TRBV5-8|NA|TRBJ2-3|NA
TGTGCCAGCAGCTTTCAGGGGGAGGCAGATACGCAGTATTTT
CASSFQGEADTQYF
>TRBV11-2|NA|TRBJ1-4|NA
TGTGCCAGCAGCCCTGGCATGAGAAGGAGGGAAAAACTGTTTTTT
CASSPGMRRREKLFF
>TRBV29-1|NA|TRBJ2-5|NA
TGCAGCGTTGAACAAAGGGGGGGGGAGCAGGGCTGGGAGACCCAGTACTTC
CSVEQRGGEQGWETQYF
>TRBV7-9|TRBD1|TRBJ2-1|NA
TGTGCCAGCAGCATTTACCGGGACAGCTACAATGAGCAGTTCTTC
CASSIYRDSYNEQFF
>TRBV28|TRBD2|TRBJ2-1|NA
TGTGCCAGCAGTTTTGGGCTAGCGGGAGTAAACCCCCATGAGCAGTTCTTC
CASSFGLAGVNPHEQFF
>TRBV27|TRBD1|TRBJ1-5|NA
TGTGCCAGCAGTCCTTTAACCGGGACAGGGGATCAGCCCCAGCATTTT
CASSPLTGTGDQPQHF
>TRBV5-4|NA|TRBJ1-2|NA
TGTGCCAGCAGCTTGGATCAGGGCGGCTATGGCTACACCTTC
CASSLDQGGYGYTF
>TRBV7-9|NA|TRBJ2-1|NA
TGTGCCAGCAGCCACAGGACCGGGCGCTCCTACAATGAGCAGTTCTTC
CASSHRTGRSYNEQFF
>TRBV29-1|NA|TRBJ2-3|NA
TGCAGCGTTGCCCAGCTTGGAGGGAATACGCAGTATTTT
CSVAQLGGNTQYF
>TRBV5-5|NA|TRBJ2-6|NA
TGTGCCAGCAGCCTGGCCCTCGCGGGGGCCAACGTCCTGACTTTC
CASSLALAGANVLTF
>TRBV18|NA|TRBJ2-1|once
TGTGCCAGCTCACCGGGTTTTGCAGGTCTTGAGCAGTTCTTC
CASSPGFAGLEQFF
>TRBV29-1|NA|TRBJ2-6|NA
TGCAGCGTTCGACAGATAGGTGGGGCCGCTGGGGCCAACGTCCTGACTTTC
CSVRQIGGAAGANVLTF
>TRBV30|TRBD2|TRBJ2-4|NA
TGTGCCTGGAGTCCCACAAAGGGACTAGCGGGGATATCCAAAAACATTCAGTACTTC
CAWSPTKGLAGISKNIQYF
>TRBV10-3|NA|TRBJ1-6|NA
TGTGCCATCAGTGAGTTGGGGAGCTCCTATAATTCACCCCTCCACTTT
CAISELGSSYNSPLHF
>TRBV5-1|TRBD1|TRBJ2-3|NA
TGCGCCAGCGCTCGACAGGGAACAGATACGCAGTATTTT
CASARQGTDTQYF
>TRBV9|NA|TRBJ1-1|NA
TGTGCCAGCAGCTCCGGAGAGAACACTGAAGCTTTCTTT
CASSSGENTEAFF
>TRBV10-2|TRBD1|TRBJ2-2|NA
TGCGCCAGCAGAAACAGGGGGCTTGGCGGGGAGCTGTTTTTT
CASRNRGLGGELFF
>TRBV5-6|TRBD1|TRBJ1-1|NA
TGTGCCAGCAGCTTGAGATGGACAGGGAGCACTGAAGCTTTCTTT
CASSLRWTGSTEAFF
>TRBV2|TRBD1|TRBJ1-2|NA
TGTGCCAGCAGTCGAGAGGACAGGTTCTATGGCTACACCTTC
CASSREDRFYGYTF
>TRBV7-6|NA|TRBJ2-7|NA
TGTGCCAGCAGCACCGGACAGACGTACGAGCAGTACTTC
CASSTGQTYEQYF
>TRBV6-6|NA|TRBJ2-3|NA
TGTGCCAGCAGTTATCGGGGGGCCCGTAGCACAGATACGCAGTATTTT
CASSYRGARSTDTQYF
>TRBV7-9|NA|TRBJ1-1|NA
TGTGCCAGCAGCCCGGGGGGATACACTGAAGCTTTCTTT
CASSPGGYTEAFF
>TRBV6-5|TRBD2|TRBJ2-7|NA
TGTGCCAGCAGTTACGCGGGAGGGAGGGACGAGCAGTACTTC
CASSYAGGRDEQYF
>TRBV5-5|TRBD1|TRBJ1-5|NA
TGTGCCAGCAGCATAGGGACAGTCAATCAGCCCCAGCATTTT
CASSIGTVNQPQHF
>TRBV6-5|TRBD1|TRBJ1-6|NA
TGTGCCAGCACCTTACAGGGGTCTAATTCACCCCTCCACTTT
CASTLQGSNSPLHF
>TRBV6-1|NA|TRBJ1-1|NA
TGTGCCAGCTCCCCGACAGGCACTGAAGCTTTCTTT
CASSPTGTEAFF
>TRBV15|NA|TRBJ1-3|NA
TGTGCCACCAGCAGAGCCGGAGTCATCTCTGGAAACACCATATATTTT
CATSRAGVISGNTIYF
>TRBV25-1|NA|TRBJ1-2|NA
TGTGCCAGCAGTGAAGCAGGGGCAACGGGGTATGGCTACACCTTC
CASSEAGATGYGYTF
>TRBV2|TRBD1|TRBJ2-1|NA
TGTGCCAGCAGTAAGCAAGGGGGCTGGGACAATGAGCAGTTCTTC
CASSKQGGWDNEQFF
>TRBV28|TRBD1|TRBJ2-4|NA
TGTGCCAGCAGTTTGGAGGGGACAGGCAAAAACATTCAGTACTTC
CASSLEGTGKNIQYF
>TRBV9|NA|TRBJ1-3|once
TGTGCCAGCAGCGCTGCGGGGTTAAGTAAGGGAAACACCATATATTTT
CASSAAGLSKGNTIYF
>TRBV18|TRBD2|TRBJ2-7|once
TGTGCCAGCTCCTCGGGCACGGGAGGGGGAGCCGAGCAGTACTTC
CASSSGTGGGAEQYF
>TRBV19|TRBD1|TRBJ1-4|NA
TGTGCCAGTAGACAGACAGGGGGCCCCGAAAAACTGTTTTTT
CASRQTGGPEKLFF
>TRBV14|NA|TRBJ2-3|NA
TGTGCCAGCAGCGGCAGCACAGATACGCAGTATTTT
CASSGSTDTQYF
>TRBV6-5|NA|TRBJ2-5|NA
TGTGCCAGCAGTTACTCGAGTGCGGACTTTCAAGAGACCCAGTACTTC
CASSYSSADFQETQYF
>TRBV4-1|NA|TRBJ1-1|NA
TGCGCCAGCAGCCCGAGCTTGAGGGCTGAAGCTTTCTTT
CASSPSLRAEAFF
>TRBV9|NA|TRBJ2-3|NA
TGTGCCAGCAGCGTAGCCGGGACTGCCACAGATACGCAGTATTTT
CASSVAGTATDTQYF
>TRBV5-1|TRBD1|TRBJ2-7|NA
TGCGCCAGCAGCTTGGGGGACAGGGAATCCTACGAGCAGTACTTC
CASSLGDRESYEQYF